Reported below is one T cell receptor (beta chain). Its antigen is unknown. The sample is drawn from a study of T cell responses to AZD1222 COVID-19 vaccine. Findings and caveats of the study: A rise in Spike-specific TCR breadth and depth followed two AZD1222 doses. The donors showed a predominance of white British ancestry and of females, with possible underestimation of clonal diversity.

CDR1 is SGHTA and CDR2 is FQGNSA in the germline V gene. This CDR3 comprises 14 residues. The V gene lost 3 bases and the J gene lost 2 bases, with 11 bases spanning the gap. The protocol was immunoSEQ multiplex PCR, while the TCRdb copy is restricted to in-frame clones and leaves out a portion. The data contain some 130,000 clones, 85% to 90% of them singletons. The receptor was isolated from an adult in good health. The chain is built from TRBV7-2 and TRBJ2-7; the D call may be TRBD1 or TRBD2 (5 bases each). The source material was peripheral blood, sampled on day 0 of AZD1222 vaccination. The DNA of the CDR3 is TGTGCCAGCAGCTTCCTGGGGGAAACCTACGAGCAGTACTTC. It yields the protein CASSFLGETYEQYF. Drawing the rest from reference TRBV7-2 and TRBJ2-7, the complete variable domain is GAGVSQSPSNKVTEKGKDVELRCDPISGHTALYWYRQSLGQGLEFLIYFQGNSAPDKSGLPSDRFSAERTGGSVSTLTIQRTQQEDSAVYLCASSFLGETYEQYFGPGTRLTVT.